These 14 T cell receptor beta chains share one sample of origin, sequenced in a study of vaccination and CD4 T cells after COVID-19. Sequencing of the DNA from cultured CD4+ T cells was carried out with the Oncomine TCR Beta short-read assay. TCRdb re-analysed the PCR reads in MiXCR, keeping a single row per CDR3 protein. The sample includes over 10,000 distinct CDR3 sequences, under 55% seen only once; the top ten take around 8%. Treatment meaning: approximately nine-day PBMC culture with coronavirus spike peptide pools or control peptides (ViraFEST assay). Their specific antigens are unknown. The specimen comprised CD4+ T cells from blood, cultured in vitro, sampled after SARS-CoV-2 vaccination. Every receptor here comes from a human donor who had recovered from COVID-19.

The CDR3 here is CAWREQGALGYGYTF. CDR3 nucleotides: TGTGCCTGGAGGGAACAGGGGGCGCTGGGCTATGGCTACACCTTC. The V gene is TRBV30, the J gene TRBJ1-2, with 9 bases aligning to TRBD1. From germline, CDR1 is GTSNPN and CDR2 SVGIG (reference sequence). The CDR3 loop spans 15 amino acids. The trim removed 3 bases at V and 4 bases at J, leaving 9 bases unmatched.

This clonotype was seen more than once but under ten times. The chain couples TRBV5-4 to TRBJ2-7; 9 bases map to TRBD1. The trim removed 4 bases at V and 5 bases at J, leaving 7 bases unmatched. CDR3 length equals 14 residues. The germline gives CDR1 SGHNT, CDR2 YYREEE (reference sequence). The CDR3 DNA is TGTGCCAGCAGCCCCCGGACAGGGGAAGACGAGCAGTACTTC. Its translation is CASSPRTGEDEQYF. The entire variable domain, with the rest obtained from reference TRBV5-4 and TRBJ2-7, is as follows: ETGVTQSPTHLIKTRGQQVTLRCSSQSGHNTVSWYQQALGQGPQFIFQYYREEENGRGNFPPRFSGLQFPNYSSELNVNALELDDSALYLCASSPRTGEDEQYFGPGTRLTVT.

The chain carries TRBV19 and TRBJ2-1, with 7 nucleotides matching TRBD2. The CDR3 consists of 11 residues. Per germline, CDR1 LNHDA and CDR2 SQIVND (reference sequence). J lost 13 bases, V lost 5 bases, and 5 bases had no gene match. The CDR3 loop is CASSSSTSQFF. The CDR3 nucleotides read TGTGCCAGTAGTTCATCGACTAGCCAGTTCTTC.

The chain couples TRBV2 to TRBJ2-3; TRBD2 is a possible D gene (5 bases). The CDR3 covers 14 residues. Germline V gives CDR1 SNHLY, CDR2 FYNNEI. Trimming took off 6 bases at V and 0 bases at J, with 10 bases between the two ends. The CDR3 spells CASREGLSTDTQYF. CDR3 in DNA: TGTGCCAGCAGAGAGGGTTTAAGCACAGATACGCAGTATTTT.

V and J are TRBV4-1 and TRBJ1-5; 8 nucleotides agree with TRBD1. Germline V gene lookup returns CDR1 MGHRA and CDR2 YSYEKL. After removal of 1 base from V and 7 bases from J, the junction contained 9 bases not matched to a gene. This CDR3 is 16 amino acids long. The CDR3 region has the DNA TGCGCCAGCAGCCAAGCACCAGGGGGCTCGGAGCAGCCCCAGCATTTT. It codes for CASSQAPGGSEQPQHF.

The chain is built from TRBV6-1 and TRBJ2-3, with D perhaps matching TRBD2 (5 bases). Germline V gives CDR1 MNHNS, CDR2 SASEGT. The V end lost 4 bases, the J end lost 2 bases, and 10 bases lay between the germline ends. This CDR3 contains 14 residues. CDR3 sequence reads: CASSVEGLTDTQYF. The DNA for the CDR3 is TGTGCCAGCAGTGTTGAAGGACTCACAGATACGCAGTATTTT.

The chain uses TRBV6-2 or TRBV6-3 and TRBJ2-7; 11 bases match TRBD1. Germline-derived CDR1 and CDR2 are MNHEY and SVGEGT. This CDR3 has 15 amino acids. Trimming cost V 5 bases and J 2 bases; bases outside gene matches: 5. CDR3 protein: CASSAPGQGAYEQYF. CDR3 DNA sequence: TGTGCCAGCAGTGCACCGGGACAGGGGGCCTACGAGCAGTACTTC.

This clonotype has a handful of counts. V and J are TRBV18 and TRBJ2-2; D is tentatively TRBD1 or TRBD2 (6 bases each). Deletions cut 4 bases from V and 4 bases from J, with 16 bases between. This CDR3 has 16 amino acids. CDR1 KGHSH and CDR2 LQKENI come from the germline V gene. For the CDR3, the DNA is TGTGCCAGCTCACGGTCCCAGGGGACTTCCACCGGGGAGCTGTTTTTT. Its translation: CASSRSQGTSTGELFF.

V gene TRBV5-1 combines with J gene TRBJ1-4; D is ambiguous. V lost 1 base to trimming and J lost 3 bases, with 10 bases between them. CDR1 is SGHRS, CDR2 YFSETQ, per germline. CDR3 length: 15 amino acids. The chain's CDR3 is CASSLYRASNEKLFF. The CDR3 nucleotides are TGCGCCAGCAGCTTGTACCGGGCCTCTAATGAAAAACTGTTTTTT.

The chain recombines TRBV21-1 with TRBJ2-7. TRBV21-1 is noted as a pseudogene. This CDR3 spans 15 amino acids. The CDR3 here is CASSKALYHSYEQYF. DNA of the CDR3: TGTGCCAGCAGCAAAGCCCTCTACCACTCCTACGAGCAGTACTTC.

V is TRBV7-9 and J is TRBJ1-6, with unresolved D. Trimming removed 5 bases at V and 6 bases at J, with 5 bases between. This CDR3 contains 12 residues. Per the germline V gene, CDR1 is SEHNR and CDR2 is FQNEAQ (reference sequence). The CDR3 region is CASSTPNSPLHF. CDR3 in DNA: TGTGCCAGCAGCACCCCTAATTCACCCCTCCACTTT.

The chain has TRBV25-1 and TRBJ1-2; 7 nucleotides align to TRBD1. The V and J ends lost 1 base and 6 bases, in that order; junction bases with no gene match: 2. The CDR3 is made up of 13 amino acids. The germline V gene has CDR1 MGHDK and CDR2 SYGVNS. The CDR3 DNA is TGTGCCAGCAGTGAATTTACAGGGGATGGCTACACCTTC. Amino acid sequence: CASSEFTGDGYTF.

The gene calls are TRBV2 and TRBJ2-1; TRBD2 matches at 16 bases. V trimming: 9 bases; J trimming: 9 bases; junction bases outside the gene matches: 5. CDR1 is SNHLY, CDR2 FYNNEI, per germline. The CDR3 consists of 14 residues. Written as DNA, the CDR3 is TGTGCCAGTACCGGGACTAGCGGGAGGGGTGAGCAGTTCTTC. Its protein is CASTGTSGRGEQFF.

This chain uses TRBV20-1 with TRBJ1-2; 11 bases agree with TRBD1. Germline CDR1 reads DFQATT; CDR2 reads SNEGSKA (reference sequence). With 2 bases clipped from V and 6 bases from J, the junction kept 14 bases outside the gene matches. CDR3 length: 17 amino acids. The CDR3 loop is CSARFPQGQGVRNGYTF. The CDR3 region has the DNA TGCAGTGCTAGATTCCCCCAGGGACAGGGGGTAAGGAATGGCTACACCTTC.